This entry concerns a single T cell receptor (beta chain). Assay used: immunoSEQ multiplex PCR; TCRdb lists only in-frame clones, some missing. The sample shows 270,000 or so clones, approximately 86% of them seen only once. The data belong to a study of blood T cell repertoires in COVID-19. The sample taken for sequencing was peripheral blood. The origin of this receptor is a woman aged 18-29 years with acute or convalescent COVID-19.

CDR3: CASSQDRGGRGNEQFF. Here the CDR3 DNA reads TGCGCCAGCAGCCAAGACCGGGGAGGGAGGGGCAATGAGCAGTTCTTC. The chain combines TRBV4-3 with TRBJ2-1; TRBD2 matches at 7 bases. This CDR3 is built from 16 residues. CDR1 and CDR2 (germline): LGHNA, YSLEER. Unmatched junction bases numbered 8, after V lost 0 bases and J lost 6 bases.